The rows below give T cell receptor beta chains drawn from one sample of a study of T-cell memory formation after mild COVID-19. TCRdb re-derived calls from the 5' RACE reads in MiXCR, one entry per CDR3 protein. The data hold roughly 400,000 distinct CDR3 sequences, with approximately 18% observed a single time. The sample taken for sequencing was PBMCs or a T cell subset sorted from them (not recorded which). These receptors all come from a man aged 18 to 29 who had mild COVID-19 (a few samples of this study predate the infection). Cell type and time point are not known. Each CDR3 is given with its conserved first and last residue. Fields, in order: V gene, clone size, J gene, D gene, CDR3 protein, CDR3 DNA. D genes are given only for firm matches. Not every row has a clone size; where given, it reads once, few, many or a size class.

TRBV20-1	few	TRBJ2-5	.	CSARVMRETQYF	TGCAGTGCTAGGGTCATGCGGGAGACCCAGTACTTC
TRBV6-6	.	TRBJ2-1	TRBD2	CASNLAGGRNNEQFF	TGTGCCAGCAATCTAGCGGGGGGGCGGAACAATGAGCAGTTCTTC
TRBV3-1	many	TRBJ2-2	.	CASSQGATGELFF	TGTGCCAGCAGCCAAGGGGCGACCGGGGAGCTGTTTTTT
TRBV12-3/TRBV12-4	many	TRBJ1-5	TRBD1	CASSPGGGQLNQPQHF	TGTGCCAGCAGTCCAGGGGGGGGCCAGCTTAATCAGCCCCAGCATTTT
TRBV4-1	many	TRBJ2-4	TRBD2	CASSAGTNKNIQYF	TGCGCCAGCAGTGCTGGGACTAACAAAAACATTCAGTACTTC
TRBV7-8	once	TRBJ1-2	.	CASSLERTANYGYTF	TGTGCCAGCAGCTTAGAAAGGACAGCTAACTATGGCTACACCTTC
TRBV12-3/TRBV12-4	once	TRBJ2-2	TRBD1	CASSATGGYTWELFF	TGTGCCAGCAGTGCGACAGGGGGTTACACCTGGGAGCTGTTTTTT
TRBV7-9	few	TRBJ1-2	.	CASSSDSVNYGYTF	TGTGCCAGCAGCTCCGACAGTGTCAACTATGGCTACACCTTC
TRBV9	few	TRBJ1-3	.	CASSPRVGGAGNTIYF	TGTGCCAGCAGCCCCAGAGTGGGGGGCGCTGGAAACACCATATATTTT
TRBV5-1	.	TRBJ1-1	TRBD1	CASSLGTGAPNTEAFF	TGCGCCAGCAGCTTAGGGACAGGGGCACCGAACACTGAAGCTTTCTTT
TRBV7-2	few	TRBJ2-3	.	CASSRGQTDTQYF	TGTGCCAGCTCCCGGGGGCAAACAGATACGCAGTATTTT
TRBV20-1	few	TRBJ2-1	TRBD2	CSAKGLAGAGSYNEQFF	TGCAGTGCCAAGGGACTAGCGGGGGCTGGCTCCTACAATGAGCAGTTCTTC
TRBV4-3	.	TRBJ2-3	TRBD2	CASSQSLAGTSTDTQYF	TGCGCCAGCAGCCAATCCCTAGCGGGGACCAGCACAGATACGCAGTATTTT
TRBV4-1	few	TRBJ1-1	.	CASSQAGLLNTEAFF	TGCGCCAGCAGCCAAGCGGGACTGCTGAACACTGAAGCTTTCTTT
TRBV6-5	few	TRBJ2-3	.	CASSPGVGGMQDTQYF	TGTGCCAGCAGCCCCGGGGTGGGGGGTATGCAAGATACGCAGTATTTT
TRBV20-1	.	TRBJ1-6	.	CSAVFGQGRSPLHF	TGCAGTGCGGTATTTGGGCAGGGACGCTCACCCCTCCACTTT
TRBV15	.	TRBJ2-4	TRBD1	CATSRSPGQAGGQAKNIQYF	TGTGCCACCAGCAGGTCTCCGGGACAGGCCGGAGGGCAAGCCAAAAACATTCAGTACTTC
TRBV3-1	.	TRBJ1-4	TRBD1	CASSTYTGGEKLFF	TGTGCCAGCAGCACCTATACAGGGGGGGAAAAACTGTTTTTT
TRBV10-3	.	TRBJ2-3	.	CAISGQVTTDTQYF	TGTGCCATCAGTGGACAAGTGACTACAGATACGCAGTATTTT
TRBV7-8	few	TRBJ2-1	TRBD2	CASSLTSGGTGSEQFF	TGTGCCAGCAGCTTGACTAGCGGGGGGACCGGGAGTGAGCAGTTCTTC
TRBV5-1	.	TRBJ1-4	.	CASSEGPSTNEKLFF	TGCGCCAGCAGCGAGGGGCCGTCAACTAATGAAAAACTGTTTTTT
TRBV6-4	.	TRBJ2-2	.	CASRETANTGELFF	TGTGCCAGCAGAGAAACAGCGAACACCGGGGAGCTGTTTTTT
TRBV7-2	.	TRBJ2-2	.	CASSSRDGSTGELFF	TGTGCCAGCAGCTCGCGGGACGGGAGCACCGGGGAGCTGTTTTTT
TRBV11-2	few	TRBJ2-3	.	CASSLRSDSTDTQYF	TGTGCCAGCAGCTTGCGATCGGACAGCACAGATACGCAGTATTTT
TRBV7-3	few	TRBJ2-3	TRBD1	CASSLMGQGTDTQYF	TGTGCCAGCAGCTTAATGGGACAGGGAACAGATACGCAGTATTTT
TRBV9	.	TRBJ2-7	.	CASSVVPEVSEQYF	TGTGCCAGCAGCGTAGTCCCCGAGGTTTCCGAGCAGTACTTC
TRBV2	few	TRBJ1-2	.	CASTTVGGGYGYTF	TGTGCCAGCACCACGGTGGGGGGTGGCTATGGCTACACCTTC
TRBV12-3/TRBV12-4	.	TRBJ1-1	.	CASSLSYSSTEAFF	TGTGCCAGCAGTTTAAGCTATTCGAGCACTGAAGCTTTCTTT
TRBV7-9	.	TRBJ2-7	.	CARSLAGDRTGRTYEQYF	TGTGCCAGAAGCTTAGCGGGGGATAGGACAGGGCGGACCTACGAGCAGTACTTC
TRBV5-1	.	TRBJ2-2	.	CVSSLGRATGELFF	TGCGTCAGCAGCTTGGGTCGGGCCACCGGGGAGCTGTTTTTT
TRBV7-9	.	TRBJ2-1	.	CASRGGADLSSYNEQFF	TGTGCCAGCAGAGGAGGAGCGGACCTGAGCTCCTACAATGAGCAGTTCTTC
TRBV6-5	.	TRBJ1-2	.	CASSRGSDYGYTF	TGTGCCAGCAGCCGGGGGTCGGACTATGGCTACACCTTC
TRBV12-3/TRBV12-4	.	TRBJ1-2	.	CASSLGEWNYGYTF	TGTGCCAGCAGTTTAGGCGAATGGAACTATGGCTACACCTTC
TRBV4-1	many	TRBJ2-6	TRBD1	CASSQEGGVGANVLTF	TGCGCCAGCAGCCAAGAAGGGGGCGTAGGGGCCAACGTCCTGACTTTC
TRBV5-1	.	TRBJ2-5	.	CASSFVGRETQYF	TGCGCCAGCAGCTTCGTGGGGAGAGAGACCCAGTACTTC
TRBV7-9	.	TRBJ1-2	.	CASSPEDFFYTF	TGTGCCAGCAGCCCGGAGGACTTCTTCTACACCTTC
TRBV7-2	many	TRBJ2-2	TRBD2	CASSLQAGGNTGELFF	TGTGCCAGCAGCTTACAAGCGGGAGGGAACACCGGGGAGCTGTTTTTT
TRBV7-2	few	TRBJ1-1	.	CASRKGDGGENTEAFF	TGTGCCAGCAGAAAAGGGGACGGGGGCGAGAACACTGAAGCTTTCTTT
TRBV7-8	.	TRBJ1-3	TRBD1	CASSPHRGREGNTIYF	TGTGCCAGCAGCCCACACAGGGGGCGCGAGGGAAACACCATATATTTT
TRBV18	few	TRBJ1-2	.	CASSPGVATDYGYTF	TGTGCCAGCTCACCCGGAGTCGCTACAGACTATGGCTACACCTTC
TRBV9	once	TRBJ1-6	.	CASSVSGNSPIHF	TGTGCCAGCAGCGTCTCAGGGAATTCACCCATCCACTTT
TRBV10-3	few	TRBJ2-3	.	CAISDPGTDTQYF	TGTGCCATCAGTGACCCTGGCACAGATACGCAGTATTTT
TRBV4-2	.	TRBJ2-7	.	CASSRLAGGETYEQYF	TGTGCCAGCAGCCGACTGGCCGGGGGTGAAACCTACGAGCAGTACTTC
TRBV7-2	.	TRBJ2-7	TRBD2	CASSTGLGSSYEQYF	TGTGCCAGCAGCACCGGACTAGGTAGCTCCTACGAGCAGTACTTC
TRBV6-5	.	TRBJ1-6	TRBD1	CASSWDSYNSPLHF	TGTGCCAGCAGTTGGGACAGTTATAATTCACCCCTCCACTTT
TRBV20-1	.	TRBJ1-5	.	CSAKRPGPGQPQHF	TGCAGTGCAAAACGTCCGGGGCCGGGACAGCCCCAGCATTTT
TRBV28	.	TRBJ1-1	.	CASSFGQPIEAFF	TGTGCCAGCAGTTTCGGCCAACCCATTGAAGCTTTCTTT
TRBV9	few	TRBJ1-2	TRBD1	CASSPWTGTMNYGYTF	TGTGCCAGCAGCCCATGGACAGGGACGATGAACTATGGCTACACCTTC
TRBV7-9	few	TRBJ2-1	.	CASSLAVGAGEQFF	TGTGCCAGCAGCTTAGCTGTGGGGGCGGGTGAGCAGTTCTTC
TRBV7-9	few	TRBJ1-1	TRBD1	CASSETGGLNTEAFF	TGTGCCAGCAGCGAGACAGGGGGCCTGAACACTGAAGCTTTCTTT
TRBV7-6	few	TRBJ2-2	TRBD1	CASSSMTGEGGELFF	TGTGCCAGCAGCTCGATGACAGGGGAAGGCGGGGAGCTGTTTTTT
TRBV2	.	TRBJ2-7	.	CASSGGLGEQYF	TGTGCCAGCAGTGGGGGCCTGGGGGAGCAGTACTTC
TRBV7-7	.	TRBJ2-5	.	CASTSGGRETQYF	TGTGCTAGCACCTCAGGGGGGCGGGAGACCCAGTACTTC
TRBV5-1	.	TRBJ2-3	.	CASSAGLPGGTQYF	TGCGCCAGCAGCGCGGGACTTCCCGGGGGTACGCAGTATTTT
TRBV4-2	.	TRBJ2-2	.	CASSQEADTGELFF	TGTGCCAGCAGCCAAGAGGCGGACACCGGGGAGCTGTTTTTT
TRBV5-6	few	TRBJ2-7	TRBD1	CASSWGTGYEQYF	TGTGCCAGCAGCTGGGGGACAGGCTACGAGCAGTACTTC
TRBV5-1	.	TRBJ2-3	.	CASSLAGAAADTQYF	TGCGCCAGCAGCTTGGCAGGGGCGGCGGCAGATACGCAGTATTTT
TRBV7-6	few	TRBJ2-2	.	CASSLSGRTGELFF	TGTGCCAGCAGCTTATCAGGGCGGACCGGGGAGCTGTTTTTT
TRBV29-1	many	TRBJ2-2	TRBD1	CSVEGDRVTGELFF	TGCAGCGTTGAAGGGGACAGGGTCACCGGGGAGCTGTTTTTT